The entry below gives a single T cell receptor (beta chain) sequence along with its context. Its target is unknown. The sample comes from a study of cytomegalovirus exposure and HLA in healthy donors. Study in general: Most donors, roughly 82% of 398 genotyped, fell in the Caucasian-associated ancestry cluster.

Both 60 Vbeta primers and 13 Jbeta primers went into the PCR. Here immunoSEQ multiplex PCR was the method, and the copy in TCRdb shows in-frame clones only, minus some. Of 150,000 to 200,000 clones detected, around 77% appear once; the ten largest clones hold approximately 2%. Regarding the study as a whole: Sequencing likely caused a cluster of highly shared sequence variants.

Sequenced sample: PBMCs. The TCR comes from a man aged 25 to 40 in good health and CMV-seronegative.

CDR3 sequence (DNA): TGTGCCAGCAGTGGGGGACAGGGCTATTGGGAAAAACTGTTTTTT. Protein sequence: CASSGGQGYWEKLFF. The gene calls are TRBV6-1 and TRBJ1-4; 9 nucleotides match TRBD1. CDR1 and CDR2 from the germline V gene are MNHNS and SASEGT. V shed 4 bases and J 8 bases; nucleotides not matched to a gene: 8. The CDR3 runs 15 residues.